Listed below are T cell receptor beta chains from one sample, sequenced in a study of blood T cell repertoires in COVID-19. Profiling relied on immunoSEQ multiplex PCR, and the TCRdb table lists in-frame clones only, not all of them. The table lists about 270,000 clones, about 89% of them singletons. Sequencing was carried out using peripheral blood. These receptors all stem from a man in his forties with active or convalescent COVID-19. Both conserved end residues are part of each CDR3. Each record gives: J gene, V gene, D gene, clone size, CDR3 protein, CDR3 DNA. D genes are given only for firm matches. The size field is filled for only some rows; it gives once, few, many or a size class.

J: TRBJ2-3
V: TRBV28
D: NA
size: NA
CDR3: CASSDYRTQYF
DNA: TGTGCCAGCAGTGACTACCGTACGCAGTATTTT

J: TRBJ1-3
V: TRBV5-4
D: NA
size: NA
CDR3: CASSLGGDSGNTIYF
DNA: TGTGCCAGCAGCTTGGGAGGCGACTCTGGAAACACCATATATTTT

J: TRBJ2-7
V: TRBV4-2
D: NA
size: few
CDR3: CASSRGEGESSYEQYF
DNA: TGTGCCAGCAGCCGGGGAGAGGGTGAGAGCTCCTACGAGCAGTACTTC

J: TRBJ2-5
V: TRBV5-1
D: TRBD1
size: NA
CDR3: CASSQGARGQETQYF
DNA: TGCGCCAGCAGCCAGGGGGCTCGGGGCCAAGAGACCCAGTACTTC

J: TRBJ2-2
V: TRBV19
D: NA
size: NA
CDR3: CASSILGAGELFF
DNA: TGTGCCAGTAGTATTCTAGGGGCCGGGGAGCTGTTTTTT

J: TRBJ2-5
V: TRBV3-1/TRBV3-2
D: NA
size: NA
CDR3: CASSQDRTRGLETQYF
DNA: TGTGCCAGCAGCCAAGATCGCACTAGGGGGTTAGAGACCCAGTACTTC

J: TRBJ2-3
V: TRBV9
D: NA
size: NA
CDR3: CASSGVGGLVDTQYF
DNA: TGTGCCAGCAGCGGCGTTGGGGGCCTGGTAGATACGCAGTATTTT

J: TRBJ2-3
V: TRBV19
D: TRBD1
size: NA
CDR3: CASRGRGTDTQYF
DNA: TGTGCCAGCCGTGGCAGGGGGACAGATACGCAGTATTTT

J: TRBJ1-5
V: TRBV10-3
D: NA
size: NA
CDR3: CAISKQNNQPQHF
DNA: TGTGCCATCAGTAAACAGAACAATCAGCCCCAGCATTTT

J: TRBJ2-7
V: TRBV28
D: TRBD2
size: NA
CDR3: CASSTPGLGGEQYF
DNA: TGTGCCAGCAGCACTCCGGGACTAGGGGGCGAGCAGTACTTC

J: TRBJ2-7
V: TRBV9
D: NA
size: NA
CDR3: CASSVSGGYEQYF
DNA: TGTGCCAGCAGCGTTTCCGGGGGATACGAGCAGTACTTC

J: TRBJ1-3
V: TRBV6-1
D: NA
size: few
CDR3: CASSESDTIYF
DNA: TGTGCCAGCAGTGAATCAGACACCATATATTTT

J: TRBJ2-7
V: TRBV5-1
D: TRBD1
size: many
CDR3: CASSLGGTGLTEQYF
DNA: TGCGCCAGCAGCTTGGGGGGGACAGGGCTTACCGAGCAGTACTTC

J: TRBJ1-4
V: TRBV28
D: NA
size: NA
CDR3: CASSLSSGGWGEKLFF
DNA: TGTGCCAGCAGTTTATCATCTGGGGGGTGGGGTGAAAAACTGTTTTTT

J: TRBJ2-3
V: TRBV6-5
D: NA
size: NA
CDR3: CASSNRESTDTQYF
DNA: TGTGCCAGCAGTAACAGGGAAAGCACAGATACGCAGTATTTT

J: TRBJ2-7
V: TRBV18
D: TRBD1
size: once
CDR3: CASSPGTGSYEQYF
DNA: TGTGCCAGCTCACCAGGGACAGGAAGCTACGAGCAGTACTTC

J: TRBJ2-5
V: TRBV6-5
D: NA
size: NA
CDR3: CAGSSHRGTQYF
DNA: TGTGCCGGTTCAAGCCATCGGGGGACCCAGTACTTC

J: TRBJ1-5
V: TRBV12-3/TRBV12-4
D: NA
size: NA
CDR3: CASSASGNQPQHF
DNA: TGTGCCAGCAGCGCGTCCGGGAATCAGCCCCAGCATTTT

J: TRBJ2-1
V: TRBV5-4
D: NA
size: NA
CDR3: CASSPGGGGEQFF
DNA: TGTGCCAGCAGCCCAGGGGGCGGGGGTGAGCAGTTCTTC

J: TRBJ1-1
V: TRBV27
D: TRBD1
size: NA
CDR3: CASRLLHRGETEAFF
DNA: TGTGCCAGCCGATTATTGCACAGGGGAGAGACTGAAGCTTTCTTT

J: TRBJ2-7
V: TRBV7-2
D: NA
size: few
CDR3: CASSLASTAYEQYF
DNA: TGTGCCAGCAGCTTAGCGTCGACAGCCTACGAGCAGTACTTC

J: TRBJ1-5
V: TRBV2
D: TRBD1
size: NA
CDR3: CASSGTGGNQPQHF
DNA: TGTGCCAGCTCCGGGACAGGGGGCAATCAGCCCCAGCATTTT

J: TRBJ1-5
V: TRBV2
D: NA
size: NA
CDR3: CASSPNGDNQPQHF
DNA: TGTGCCAGCAGTCCCAACGGGGACAATCAGCCCCAGCATTTT

J: TRBJ1-1
V: TRBV14
D: NA
size: NA
CDR3: CASSQEAGTAYTEAFF
DNA: TGTGCCAGCAGCCAAGAAGCCGGGACTGCTTACACTGAAGCTTTCTTT

J: TRBJ2-1
V: TRBV4-2
D: NA
size: NA
CDR3: CASSLTTSDSYNEQFF
DNA: TGTGCCAGCAGCCTCACTACCAGCGACTCCTACAATGAGCAGTTCTTC

J: TRBJ2-3
V: TRBV7-6
D: TRBD2
size: NA
CDR3: CASSQQPGLARPDTQYF
DNA: TGTGCCAGCAGTCAACAACCGGGACTAGCGAGGCCAGATACGCAGTATTTT

J: TRBJ2-5
V: TRBV18
D: NA
size: NA
CDR3: CASSPKETQYF
DNA: TGTGCCAGCTCACCTAAAGAGACCCAGTACTTC

J: TRBJ1-2
V: TRBV18
D: NA
size: NA
CDR3: CASSPLGRQTNPGGYTF
DNA: TGTGCCAGCTCACCCCTCGGGCGACAGACCAACCCAGGAGGCTACACCTTC

J: TRBJ2-7
V: TRBV5-4
D: NA
size: few
CDR3: CATHDSSYEQYF
DNA: TGTGCCACCCACGACAGCTCCTACGAGCAGTACTTC

J: TRBJ1-2
V: TRBV10-2
D: NA
size: NA
CDR3: CASSESPGRGYTF
DNA: TGCGCCAGCAGTGAGTCCCCAGGGCGGGGCTACACCTTC

J: TRBJ1-5
V: TRBV7-8
D: TRBD1
size: few
CDR3: CASSRTGVGGQPQHF
DNA: TGTGCCAGCAGCAGGACAGGGGTTGGGGGTCAGCCCCAGCATTTT

J: TRBJ2-2
V: TRBV9
D: NA
size: NA
CDR3: CASSVQQGLGTGELFF
DNA: TGTGCCAGCAGCGTCCAGCAGGGTTTGGGAACCGGGGAGCTGTTTTTT

J: TRBJ2-3
V: TRBV7-3
D: NA
size: few
CDR3: CASSFAGADTQYF
DNA: TGTGCCAGCAGCTTCGCAGGCGCAGATACGCAGTATTTT

J: TRBJ1-4
V: TRBV11-1
D: TRBD1
size: NA
CDR3: CASSLGTGNEKLFF
DNA: TGTGCCAGCAGCCTCGGGACAGGGAATGAAAAACTGTTTTTT

J: TRBJ2-1
V: TRBV2
D: TRBD2
size: NA
CDR3: CASSSGTSDEQFF
DNA: TGTGCCAGCAGCTCCGGGACTAGCGATGAGCAGTTCTTC

J: TRBJ1-5
V: TRBV6-6
D: TRBD1
size: NA
CDR3: CASSYPGQGNQPQHF
DNA: TGTGCCAGCAGTTACCCAGGACAGGGCAATCAGCCCCAGCATTTT

J: TRBJ1-4
V: TRBV3-1/TRBV3-2
D: NA
size: NA
CDR3: CASSQDYRSINEKLFF
DNA: TGTGCCAGCAGCCAAGATTACAGGAGCATTAATGAAAAACTGTTTTTT

J: TRBJ1-6
V: TRBV5-6
D: NA
size: NA
CDR3: CASSLSQYNSPLHF
DNA: TGTGCCAGCAGCTTGTCACAGTATAATTCACCCCTCCACTTT

J: TRBJ1-6
V: TRBV5-1
D: NA
size: NA
CDR3: CASSLGGPENSPLHF
DNA: TGCGCCAGCAGCTTGGGGGGGCCCGAAAATTCACCCCTCCACTTT

J: TRBJ1-2
V: TRBV9
D: TRBD1
size: NA
CDR3: CASGDRGYGYTF
DNA: TGTGCCAGCGGAGACAGGGGTTATGGCTACACCTTC

J: TRBJ2-7
V: TRBV21-1
D: NA
size: NA
CDR3: CASSKGTSGSCFPSDEQYF
DNA: TGTGCCAGCAGCAAAGGGACTAGCGGGAGTTGCTTCCCGTCCGACGAGCAGTACTTC

J: TRBJ1-1
V: TRBV19
D: NA
size: NA
CDR3: CASSIGKRYTEAFF
DNA: TGTGCCAGTAGTATAGGGAAGAGGTACACTGAAGCTTTCTTT

J: TRBJ2-5
V: TRBV9
D: NA
size: NA
CDR3: CASSPRGSGPETQYF
DNA: TGTGCCAGCAGCCCACGAGGGTCAGGTCCAGAGACCCAGTACTTC

J: TRBJ2-5
V: TRBV5-1
D: TRBD1
size: once
CDR3: CASSPTGEETQYF
DNA: TGCGCCAGCAGCCCAACAGGGGAAGAGACCCAGTACTTC

J: TRBJ2-5
V: TRBV4-1
D: TRBD1
size: NA
CDR3: CASSQDTGTGGETQYF
DNA: TGCGCCAGCAGCCAAGACACCGGGACAGGGGGGGAGACCCAGTACTTC

J: TRBJ2-1
V: TRBV7-6
D: NA
size: NA
CDR3: CASSLESGLGGAYNEQFF
DNA: TGTGCCAGCAGCTTAGAGAGCGGGCTAGGGGGGGCCTACAATGAGCAGTTCTTC

J: TRBJ2-3
V: TRBV10-1
D: NA
size: few
CDR3: CASSEEVAVTDTQYF
DNA: TGCGCCAGCAGTGAAGAGGTAGCGGTCACAGATACGCAGTATTTT

J: TRBJ2-2
V: TRBV5-1
D: TRBD2
size: NA
CDR3: CASSLVAGDTGELFF
DNA: TGCGCCAGCAGCTTGGTAGCGGGAGATACCGGGGAGCTGTTTTTT

J: TRBJ1-1
V: TRBV2
D: NA
size: NA
CDR3: CASSEYRNTEAFF
DNA: TGTGCCAGCAGTGAATACAGGAACACTGAAGCTTTCTTT

J: TRBJ2-1
V: TRBV24-1
D: NA
size: NA
CDR3: CATSDLQGGTNNEQFF
DNA: TGTGCCACCAGTGATTTGCAGGGCGGTACCAACAATGAGCAGTTCTTC

J: TRBJ1-2
V: TRBV13
D: NA
size: NA
CDR3: CASSPGSNYGYTF
DNA: TGTGCCAGCAGCCCCGGGAGCAACTATGGCTACACCTTC

J: TRBJ1-2
V: TRBV27
D: NA
size: NA
CDR3: CASSLRVSGYGYTF
DNA: TGTGCCAGCAGTCTCAGGGTTTCAGGCTATGGCTACACCTTC

J: TRBJ1-6
V: TRBV11-2
D: TRBD1
size: NA
CDR3: CASSRGTGVNSPLHF
DNA: TGTGCCAGCAGCCGCGGGACAGGGGTCAATTCACCCCTCCACTTT

J: TRBJ2-1
V: TRBV27
D: TRBD2
size: NA
CDR3: CASSLFSSPGLARNEQFF
DNA: TGTGCCAGCAGTTTGTTTTCTTCCCCGGGACTAGCTCGCAATGAGCAGTTCTTC

J: TRBJ1-3
V: TRBV20-1
D: TRBD1
size: NA
CDR3: CSASRGTGGLLSGNTIYF
DNA: TGCAGTGCTAGTAGGGGGACAGGGGGCTTACTCTCTGGAAACACCATATATTTT

J: TRBJ1-6
V: TRBV2
D: TRBD1
size: few
CDR3: CASGQDDSYNSPLHF
DNA: TGTGCCAGTGGACAGGACGACTCCTATAATTCACCCCTCCACTTT

J: TRBJ2-2
V: TRBV19
D: NA
size: many
CDR3: CASRDGGGGELFF
DNA: TGTGCCAGTAGGGACGGAGGCGGCGGGGAGCTGTTTTTT

J: TRBJ2-2
V: TRBV29-1
D: TRBD1
size: NA
CDR3: CSATFRDRENAGELFF
DNA: TGCAGCGCCACCTTCCGGGACAGGGAGAACGCCGGGGAGCTGTTTTTT

J: TRBJ2-1
V: TRBV20-1
D: TRBD2
size: many
CDR3: CSAGSGREQFF
DNA: TGCAGTGCTGGTAGCGGGAGAGAGCAGTTCTTC

J: TRBJ1-1
V: TRBV30
D: TRBD1
size: once
CDR3: CAWGQGVGANTEAFF
DNA: TGTGCCTGGGGACAGGGCGTAGGGGCTAACACTGAAGCTTTCTTT